Listed below are T cell receptor beta chains from one sample, sequenced in a study of control samples from healthy donors and cancer patients. The method was immunoSEQ multiplex PCR; TCRdb's version includes in-frame clones alone and lacks a portion of them. The table includes fewer than 120,000 clones, over 75% detected once. Specimen: PBMCs. These receptors originate from a woman aged 55-69 years with lung cancer. The CDR3 runs from the conserved cysteine through the conserved F or W. The D gene is left open where the match is weak. Clone size is not always given. Where it is, it says once, few, many or a class for expanded clones.

j_call clone_size cdr3_length v_call d_call cdr3_nt cdr3_aa
TRBJ2-1 NA 15 TRBV7-7 TRBD2 TGTGCTAGCAGCCAGGGTAGCGGGGGGACGGGTGAGCAGTTCTTC CASSQGSGGTGEQFF
TRBJ1-1 few 14 TRBV2 NA TGTGCCAGCAGTGAAGGGGTTTGGAACACTGAAGCTTTCTTT CASSEGVWNTEAFF
TRBJ2-7 NA 13 TRBV5-6 NA TGTGCCAGCAGCTTGGTAGGGGGATACGAGCAGTACTTC CASSLVGGYEQYF
TRBJ2-7 NA 14 TRBV5-6 NA TGTGCCAGCAGCCCGGTGGGGTTGGGCTACGAGCAGTACTTC CASSPVGLGYEQYF
TRBJ2-3 once 13 TRBV6-5 NA TGTGCCAGCACCCAACTTTGGGCAGATACGCAGTATTTT CASTQLWADTQYF
TRBJ1-5 NA 16 TRBV4-1 NA TGCGCCAGCAGCCTCGTCCCTGGGGAAACCAATCAGCCCCAGCATTTT CASSLVPGETNQPQHF
TRBJ2-5 once 16 TRBV2 TRBD2 TGTGCCAGCAGTGAGAACCCACTAGCGGGGGTAGAGACCCAGTACTTC CASSENPLAGVETQYF
TRBJ2-1 NA 16 TRBV7-2 TRBD2 TGTGCCAGCAGCCAGCAAGCCGGGACTAGCGGTAATGAGCAGTTCTTC CASSQQAGTSGNEQFF
TRBJ2-2 few 16 TRBV7-3 TRBD1 TGTGCCAGCAGCGCACAGGGGGCTCCAAACACCGGGGAGCTGTTTTTT CASSAQGAPNTGELFF
TRBJ1-2 NA 13 TRBV6-2/TRBV6-3 NA TGTGCCAGCAGTTACTCGGACACCTTGGGCCACACCTTC CASSYSDTLGHTF
TRBJ1-1 once 13 TRBV29-1 NA TGCAGCGTTGAAGATTGGGGAGGAACTGAAGCTTTCTTT CSVEDWGGTEAFF
TRBJ2-5 NA 12 TRBV3-1/TRBV3-2 NA TGTGCCAGCAGCCAGAGACGAGAGACCCAGTACTTC CASSQRRETQYF
TRBJ1-5 NA 15 TRBV7-8 NA TGTGCCAGCAGCTTAAGGGCGGTTAGCAATCAGCCCCAGCATTTT CASSLRAVSNQPQHF
TRBJ2-3 NA 15 TRBV6-5 TRBD2 TGTGCCAGCAGTTACCTAGCGGGAGACACAGATACGCAGTATTTT CASSYLAGDTDTQYF
TRBJ1-2 NA 17 TRBV7-2 TRBD1 TGTGCCAGCAGCTTAAACTTTTTGGGACAGGGAAACTATGGCTACACCTTC CASSLNFLGQGNYGYTF
TRBJ2-7 NA 12 TRBV12-3/TRBV12-4 NA TGTGCCAGCAGCTACGTGGGCTACGAGCAGTACTTC CASSYVGYEQYF